In its sample, the clone carrying this T cell receptor beta chain was seen a few times. The record originates from a study of blood T cell repertoires in COVID-19. Turning to the study itself: Both acute and convalescent COVID-19 samples were obtained from the United States, Italy and Spain.

Using immunoSEQ multiplex PCR, the repertoire was profiled, and TCRdb retains in-frame clones only, with some absent. The data hold fewer than 150,000 clones, with around 81% observed a single time. The V end was cut by 2 bases, the J end by 0 bases, with 15 bases between. The germline V gene encodes CDR1 SGHTS and CDR2 YDEGEE. The CDR3 has 17 amino acids. The clonotype originates from a human donor in a cohort sampled during active COVID-19. V is TRBV5-8 and J is TRBJ1-5; a possible D gene is TRBD1 (5 bases). Sequenced sample: peripheral blood. The CDR3 loop reads CASSFRQRIYSNQPQHF. The DNA for the CDR3 is TGTGCCAGCAGCTTCCGACAGAGGATCTATAGCAATCAGCCCCAGCATTTT.